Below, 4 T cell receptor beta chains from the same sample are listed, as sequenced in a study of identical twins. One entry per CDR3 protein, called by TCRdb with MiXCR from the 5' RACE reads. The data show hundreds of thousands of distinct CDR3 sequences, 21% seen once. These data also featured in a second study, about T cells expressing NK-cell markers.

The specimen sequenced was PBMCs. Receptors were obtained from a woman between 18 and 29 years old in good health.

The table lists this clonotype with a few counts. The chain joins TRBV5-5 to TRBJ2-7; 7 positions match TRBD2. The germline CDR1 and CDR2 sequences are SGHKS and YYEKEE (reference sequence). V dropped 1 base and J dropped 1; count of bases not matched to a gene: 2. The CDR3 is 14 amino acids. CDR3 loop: CASSLQRGSYEQYF. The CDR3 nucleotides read TGTGCCAGCAGCTTGCAGCGGGGATCCTACGAGCAGTACTTC.

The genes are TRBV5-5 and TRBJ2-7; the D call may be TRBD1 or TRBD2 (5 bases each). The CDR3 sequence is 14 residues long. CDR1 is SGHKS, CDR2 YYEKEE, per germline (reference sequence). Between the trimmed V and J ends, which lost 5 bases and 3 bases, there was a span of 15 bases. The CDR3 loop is CASRLERGVYEQYF. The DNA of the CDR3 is TGTGCCAGCAGACTAGAAAGGGGTGTCTACGAGCAGTACTTC.

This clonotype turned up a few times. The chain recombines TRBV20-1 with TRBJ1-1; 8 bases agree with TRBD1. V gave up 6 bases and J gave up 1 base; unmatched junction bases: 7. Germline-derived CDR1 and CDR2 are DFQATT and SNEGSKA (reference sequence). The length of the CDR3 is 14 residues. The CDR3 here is CSARQGQANTEAFF. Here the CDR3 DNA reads TGCAGTGCCAGACAGGGGCAAGCGAACACTGAAGCTTTCTTT.

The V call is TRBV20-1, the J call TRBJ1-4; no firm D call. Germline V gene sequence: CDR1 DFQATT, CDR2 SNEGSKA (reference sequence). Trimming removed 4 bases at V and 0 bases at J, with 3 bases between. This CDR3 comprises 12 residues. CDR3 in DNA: TGCAGTGCTACGTCAACTAATGAAAAACTGTTTTTT. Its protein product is CSATSTNEKLFF.